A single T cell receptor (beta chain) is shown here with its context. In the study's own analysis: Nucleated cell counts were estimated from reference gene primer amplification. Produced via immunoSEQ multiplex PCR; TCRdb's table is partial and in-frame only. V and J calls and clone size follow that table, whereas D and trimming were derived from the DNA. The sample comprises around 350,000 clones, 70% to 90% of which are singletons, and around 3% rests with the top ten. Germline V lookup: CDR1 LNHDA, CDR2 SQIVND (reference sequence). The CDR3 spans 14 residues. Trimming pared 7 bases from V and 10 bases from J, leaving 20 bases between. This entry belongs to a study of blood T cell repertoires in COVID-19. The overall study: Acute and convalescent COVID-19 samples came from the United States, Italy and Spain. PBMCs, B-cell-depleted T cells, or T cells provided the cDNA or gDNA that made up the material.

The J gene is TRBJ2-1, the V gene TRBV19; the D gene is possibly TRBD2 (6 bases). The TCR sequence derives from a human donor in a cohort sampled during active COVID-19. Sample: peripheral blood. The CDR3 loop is CASTTSGDSTEQFF. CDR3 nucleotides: TGTGCCAGTACCACTTCCGGGGACTCAACAGAGCAGTTCTTC.